The TCR beta chain described here comes from a study of technical replicates of blood from a few donors. The CDR3 has 15 amino acids. Germline CDR1 SGHVS, CDR2 FQNEAQ. Trimming cost V 6 bases and J 10 bases; bases outside gene matches: 12. The table lists this clone with a count of one. Data came from immunoSEQ multiplex PCR; TCRdb stores just in-frame clones and leaves some out. The sample has tens of thousands of clones; about nine tenths are singletons. The chain uses TRBV7-8 and TRBJ2-1, with 10 positions matching TRBD1. Sample: PBMCs. The receptor comes from a human donor in good health. Some clones in this sample may be carry-over from other donors' samples. The DNA of the CDR3 is TGTGCCAGCAGGAACCGGGACAGGGGTCTCGACGAGCAGTTCTTC. Protein product: CASRNRDRGLDEQFF.